This T cell receptor beta chain comes out of a study of T cell changes during pregnancy in multiple sclerosis. TCRdb's copy holds only in-frame clones and misses some; the assay was immunoSEQ multiplex PCR. The sample lists 50,000 or so clones, approximately 90% seen once, with about 0.6% in the top ten. Losses at the gene ends were 6 bases for V and 6 bases for J; bases not matched to a gene: 9. Germline V gene lookup returns CDR1 MNHEY and CDR2 SMNVEV (reference sequence). The CDR3 runs to 16 residues. Here the sequenced sample was CD4+ T cells from peripheral blood mononuclear cells, taken after pregnancy. The TCR originated in a female donor with multiple sclerosis, enrolled in a pregnancy study. The chain recombines TRBV27 with TRBJ2-2; 11 bases are shared with TRBD2. The CDR3 is CASRPPGLAAAGELFF. DNA for the CDR3: TGTGCCAGCAGGCCGCCGGGACTAGCGGCGGCCGGGGAGCTGTTTTTT.